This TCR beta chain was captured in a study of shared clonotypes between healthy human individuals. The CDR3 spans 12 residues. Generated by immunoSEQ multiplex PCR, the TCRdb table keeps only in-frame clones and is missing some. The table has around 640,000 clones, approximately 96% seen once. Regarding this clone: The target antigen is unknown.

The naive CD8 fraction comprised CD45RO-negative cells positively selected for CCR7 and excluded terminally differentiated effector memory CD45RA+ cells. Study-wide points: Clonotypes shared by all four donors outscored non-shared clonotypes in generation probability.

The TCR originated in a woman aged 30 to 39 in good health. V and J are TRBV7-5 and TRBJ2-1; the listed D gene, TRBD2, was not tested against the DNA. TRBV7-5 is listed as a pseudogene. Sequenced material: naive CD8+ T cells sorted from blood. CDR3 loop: CVRSYYSHEQFF. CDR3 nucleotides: TGTGTCAGAAGTTACTACTCCCATGAGCAGTTCTTC.